Listed below are T cell receptor beta chains from one sample, sequenced in a study of cytomegalovirus exposure and HLA in healthy donors. The protocol was immunoSEQ multiplex PCR, while the TCRdb copy is restricted to in-frame clones and leaves out a portion. The sample shows 65,000 or so clones, 60% to 80% of them seen only once. Sequencing was carried out using PBMCs. Receptors originate from a man aged 30 to 45 in good health and CMV-seronegative. The CDR3 runs from the conserved cysteine through the conserved F or W.

cdr3_aa | cdr3_length | j_call | v_call
CASSPAGERGGKDTQYF | 17 | TRBJ2-3 | TRBV5-4
CASSFRSAGAAYEQYF | 16 | TRBJ2-7 | TRBV11-1
CASSSSLQAYEQYF | 14 | TRBJ2-7 | TRBV5-6
CASSEWAGQGAYGYTF | 16 | TRBJ1-2 | TRBV2
CASSSGTSPEQYF | 13 | TRBJ2-7 | TRBV13
CASSLQTSPGDTQYF | 15 | TRBJ2-3 | TRBV2
CASSFQGNAEAFF | 13 | TRBJ1-1 | TRBV11-3
CASSIGAYNEQFF | 13 | TRBJ2-1 | TRBV6-1
CASSRQGAKYNEQFF | 15 | TRBJ2-1 | TRBV7-6
CASSEARDQETQYF | 14 | TRBJ2-5 | TRBV2
CASSRPYQGDYGYTF | 15 | TRBJ1-2 | TRBV5-4
CASSHRTGGANTGELFF | 17 | TRBJ2-2 | TRBV4-2
CASSLGDSTNEKLFF | 15 | TRBJ1-4 | TRBV7-9
CASSQVSGGGAANEQFF | 17 | TRBJ2-1 | TRBV4-1
CASSSPSTPGNEQYF | 15 | TRBJ2-7 | TRBV5-1
CASSLGQPNTEAFF | 14 | TRBJ1-1 | TRBV7-6